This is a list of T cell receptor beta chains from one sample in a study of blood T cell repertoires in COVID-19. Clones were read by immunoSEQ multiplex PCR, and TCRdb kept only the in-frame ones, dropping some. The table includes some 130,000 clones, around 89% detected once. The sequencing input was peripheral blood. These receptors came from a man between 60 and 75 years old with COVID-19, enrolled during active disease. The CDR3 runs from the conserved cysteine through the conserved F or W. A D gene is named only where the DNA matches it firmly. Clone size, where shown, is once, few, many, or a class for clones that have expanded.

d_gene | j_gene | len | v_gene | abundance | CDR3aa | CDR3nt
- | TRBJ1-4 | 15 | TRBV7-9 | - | CASSPVGAAAEKLFF | TGTGCCAGCAGCCCTGTAGGGGCCGCGGCTGAAAAACTGTTTTTT
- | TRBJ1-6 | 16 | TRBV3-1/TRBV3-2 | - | CASSPLLLNYGSPLHF | TGTGCCAGCAGCCCCCTCCTACTTAATTACGGTTCACCCCTCCACTTT
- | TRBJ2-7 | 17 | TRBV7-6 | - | CASSFQPPTGGPYEQYF | TGTGCCAGCAGCTTCCAGCCCCCGACAGGCGGACCCTACGAGCAGTACTTC
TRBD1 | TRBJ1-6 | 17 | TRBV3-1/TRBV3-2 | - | CASSQDTSVRGLSPLHF | TGTGCCAGCAGCCAAGATACGAGTGTGAGGGGGCTATCACCCCTCCACTTT
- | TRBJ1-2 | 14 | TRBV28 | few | CASLSPGRVYGYTF | TGTGCCAGCCTCTCTCCGGGGAGAGTCTATGGCTACACCTTC
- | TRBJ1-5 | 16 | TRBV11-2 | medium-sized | CASSQGLSHSNQPQHF | TGTGCCAGCAGCCAGGGACTGTCCCATAGCAATCAGCCCCAGCATTTT
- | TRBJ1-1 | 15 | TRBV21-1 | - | CASSKLGQGAAKAFF | TGTGCCAGCAGCAAATTAGGACAGGGGGCCGCTAAGGCTTTCTTT
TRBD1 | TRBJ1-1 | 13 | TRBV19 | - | CASSRQGPRQAFF | TGTGCCAGTAGTAGACAGGGACCCCGCCAAGCTTTCTTT
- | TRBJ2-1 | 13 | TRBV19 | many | CASSPLAGNEQFF | TGTGCCAGTAGTCCCCTGGCGGGGAATGAGCAGTTCTTC
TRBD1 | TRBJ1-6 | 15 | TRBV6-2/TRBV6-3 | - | CASSLRGQGLSPLHF | TGTGCCAGCAGTCTCCGAGGACAGGGCTTGTCACCCCTCCACTTT
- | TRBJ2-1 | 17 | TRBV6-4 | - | CASSPGGRGFSYNEQFF | TGTGCCAGCAGCCCCGGAGGGCGAGGTTTCTCCTACAATGAGCAGTTCTTC
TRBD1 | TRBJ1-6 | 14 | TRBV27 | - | CASSFQQGAGPLHF | TGTGCCAGCAGTTTCCAACAGGGGGCCGGACCCCTCCACTTT
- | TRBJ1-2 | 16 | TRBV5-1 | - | CASSAQGTGLFEGYTF | TGCGCCAGCAGCGCGCAGGGTACCGGGCTATTCGAGGGCTACACCTTC
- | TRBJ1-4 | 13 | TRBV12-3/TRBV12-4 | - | CASSLGRSEKLFF | TGTGCCAGCAGTTTAGGGAGGAGTGAAAAACTGTTTTTT
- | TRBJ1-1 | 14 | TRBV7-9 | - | CASSLLGTNTEAFF | TGTGCCAGCAGCTTACTGGGGACTAACACTGAAGCTTTCTTT
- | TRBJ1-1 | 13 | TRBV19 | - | CASSISTGRGAFF | TGTGCCAGTAGTATCTCAACAGGGAGGGGAGCTTTCTTT
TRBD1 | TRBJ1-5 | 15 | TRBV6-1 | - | CASSEGGQVRQPQHF | TGTGCCAGCAGTGAAGGGGGACAGGTTCGGCAGCCCCAGCATTTT
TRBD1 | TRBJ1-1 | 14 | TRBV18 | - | CASSHQDRGTEAFF | TGTGCCAGCTCACACCAGGACAGGGGCACTGAAGCTTTCTTT
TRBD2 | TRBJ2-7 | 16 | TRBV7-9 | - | CASSFWVAGGSYEQYF | TGTGCCAGCAGCTTCTGGGTAGCGGGGGGTTCCTACGAGCAGTACTTC
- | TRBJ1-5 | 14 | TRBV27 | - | CASSLRQGGLPQHF | TGTGCCAGCAGTTTGCGGCAGGGTGGATTGCCCCAGCATTTT
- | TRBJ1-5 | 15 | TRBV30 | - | CAWARPGQIAGPQHF | TGTGCCTGGGCCCGTCCCGGACAGATCGCGGGGCCCCAGCATTTT
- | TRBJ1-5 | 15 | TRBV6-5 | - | CATPGQFANMQPQHF | TGTGCCACCCCGGGACAATTCGCGAATATGCAGCCCCAGCATTTT
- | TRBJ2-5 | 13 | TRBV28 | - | CASSLEGRETQYF | TGTGCCAGCAGTTTAGAAGGGAGAGAGACCCAGTACTTC
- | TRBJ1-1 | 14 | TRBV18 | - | CASSQSAENTEAFF | TGTGCCAGCTCACAGTCTGCGGAGAACACTGAAGCTTTCTTT
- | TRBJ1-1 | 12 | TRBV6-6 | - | CASDIQGTEAFF | TGTGCCAGCGACATTCAGGGGACTGAAGCTTTCTTT
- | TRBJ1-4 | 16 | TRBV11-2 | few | CASRAGMGGRSEKLFF | TGTGCCAGCCGGGCAGGAATGGGGGGACGAAGTGAAAAACTGTTTTTT
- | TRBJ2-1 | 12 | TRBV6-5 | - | CASGGAGNEQFF | TGTGCCAGCGGGGGGGCTGGCAATGAGCAGTTCTTC
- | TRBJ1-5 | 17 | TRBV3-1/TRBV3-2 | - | CASSHSTHRQHNQPQHF | TGTGCCAGCAGCCATTCTACCCACCGACAGCACAATCAGCCCCAGCATTTT
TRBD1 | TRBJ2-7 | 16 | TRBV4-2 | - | CASSPGTGAPSYEQYF | TGTGCCAGCAGCCCCGGTACAGGGGCCCCAAGCTACGAGCAGTACTTC
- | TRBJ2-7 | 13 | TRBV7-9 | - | CASSLIQGYEQYF | TGTGCCAGCAGCTTAATTCAGGGTTACGAGCAGTACTTC
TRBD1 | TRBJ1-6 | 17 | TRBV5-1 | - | CASSTTGGGLYNSPLHF | TGCGCCAGCAGTACAACAGGGGGGGGACTCTATAATTCACCCCTCCACTTT
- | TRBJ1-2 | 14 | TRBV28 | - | CASKPQGGNYGYTF | TGTGCCAGCAAGCCCCAAGGAGGGAACTATGGCTACACCTTC
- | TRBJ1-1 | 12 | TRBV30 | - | CAWSGGREQAFF | TGTGCCTGGAGTGGGGGGAGGGAGCAAGCTTTCTTT
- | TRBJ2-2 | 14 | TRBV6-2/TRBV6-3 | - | CASSYSGTAGELFF | TGTGCCAGCAGTTATTCGGGTACGGCCGGGGAGCTGTTTTTT
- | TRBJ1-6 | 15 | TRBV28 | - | CASSLQAPRVSPLHF | TGTGCCAGCAGTTTACAGGCACCTCGAGTTTCACCCCTCCACTTT
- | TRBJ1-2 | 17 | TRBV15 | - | CATSSRGPGFGGYGYTF | TGTGCCACCAGCAGCAGGGGACCAGGATTCGGGGGGTATGGCTACACCTTC
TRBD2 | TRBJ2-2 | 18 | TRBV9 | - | CASSPGTSGGAKDGELFF | TGTGCCAGCAGCCCAGGGACTAGCGGGGGGGCCAAAGACGGGGAGCTGTTTTTT
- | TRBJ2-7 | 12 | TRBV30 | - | CACYRSSYEQYF | TGTGCCTGCTACAGGAGCTCCTACGAGCAGTACTTC
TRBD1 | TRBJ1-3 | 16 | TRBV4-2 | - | CASSQAGQGGVGTIYF | TGTGCCAGCAGCCAAGCCGGACAGGGGGGTGTTGGCACCATATATTTT
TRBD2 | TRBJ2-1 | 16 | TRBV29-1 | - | CSAPLGGWSLDNEQFF | TGCAGCGCCCCCTTGGGGGGGTGGTCTCTGGACAATGAGCAGTTCTTC
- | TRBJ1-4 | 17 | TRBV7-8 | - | CASSLVVRASTNEKLFF | TGTGCCAGCAGCTTAGTCGTCAGGGCCTCAACTAATGAAAAACTGTTTTTT
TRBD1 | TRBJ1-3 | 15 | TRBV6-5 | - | CASSSWTGSGNTIYF | TGTGCCAGCAGTTCCTGGACAGGGTCTGGAAACACCATATATTTT
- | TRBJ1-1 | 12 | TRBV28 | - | CAIRTAGTEAFF | TGTGCCATACGGACAGCGGGAACTGAAGCTTTCTTT
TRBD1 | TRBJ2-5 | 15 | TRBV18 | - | CASSPGQGYRETQYF | TGTGCCAGCTCACCGGGACAGGGGTACCGAGAGACCCAGTACTTC
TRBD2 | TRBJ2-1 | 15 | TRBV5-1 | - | CASSLLAGGSHEQFF | TGCGCCAGCAGCTTACTCGCGGGGGGCTCCCATGAGCAGTTCTTC
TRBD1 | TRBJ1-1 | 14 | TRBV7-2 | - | CASRRQGSYTEAFF | TGTGCCAGCAGACGACAGGGGTCGTACACTGAAGCTTTCTTT
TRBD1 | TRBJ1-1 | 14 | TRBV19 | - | CASSIAGQGSEAFF | TGTGCCAGTAGTATAGCGGGACAGGGGAGTGAAGCTTTCTTT
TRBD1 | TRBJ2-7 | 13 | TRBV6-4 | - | CASTDRGPCEQYF | TGTGCCAGCACCGACAGGGGGCCCTGCGAGCAGTACTTC
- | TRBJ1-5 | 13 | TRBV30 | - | CAWSLEGDQPQHF | TGTGCCTGGAGTTTGGAGGGCGACCAGCCCCAGCATTTT
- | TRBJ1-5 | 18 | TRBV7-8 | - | CASSLARQGSKGNQPQHF | TGTGCCAGCAGCTTAGCCCGTCAGGGGTCTAAGGGCAATCAGCCCCAGCATTTT
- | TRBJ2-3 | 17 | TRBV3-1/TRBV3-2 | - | CASSQDIARSYTDTQYF | TGTGCCAGCAGCCAAGATATTGCGAGAAGCTACACAGATACGCAGTATTTT
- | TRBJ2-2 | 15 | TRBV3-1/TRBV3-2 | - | CASSSRLSNTGELFF | TGTGCCAGCAGCTCCAGACTGAGCAACACCGGGGAGCTGTTTTTT
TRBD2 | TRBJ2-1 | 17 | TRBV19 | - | CASSIEKAGEGYNEQFF | TGTGCCAGTAGTATAGAGAAAGCGGGGGAGGGTTACAATGAGCAGTTCTTC
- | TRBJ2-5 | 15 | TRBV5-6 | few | CASSLPQNPWETQYF | TGTGCCAGCAGCTTACCCCAGAATCCTTGGGAGACCCAGTACTTC
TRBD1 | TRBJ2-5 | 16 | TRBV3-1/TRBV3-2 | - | CASSRSTGGSPTTQYF | TGTGCCAGCAGCCGATCGACAGGGGGGAGCCCCACTACCCAGTACTTC
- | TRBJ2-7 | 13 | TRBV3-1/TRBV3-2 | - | CASSRAVSYEQYF | TGTGCCAGCAGCCGGGCAGTCTCCTACGAGCAGTACTTC
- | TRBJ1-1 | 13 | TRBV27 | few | CASSLSGGTEAFF | TGTGCCAGCAGTTTATCGGGGGGGACTGAAGCTTTCTTT
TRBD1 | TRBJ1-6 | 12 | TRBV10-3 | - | CAITTQGEPLHF | TGTGCCATCACCACGCAGGGGGAACCCCTCCACTTT